The 3 T cell receptor beta chains given below trace back to one sample, sequenced in a study of T cells in localized non-small cell lung cancer. The table came from immunoSEQ multiplex PCR; TCRdb's copy has only in-frame clones and leaves some out. This sample carries roughly 40,000 clones, 81% of them seen once, and the ten largest clones take less than 9.5%. Sample: peripheral blood mononuclear cells, taken before any cancer treatment. Receptors originate from a male donor older than 55 with stage II lung adenocarcinoma.

The rearrangement links TRBV27 to TRBJ2-3; unclear D gene. With 5 bases removed from V and 0 bases from J, the gap between germline ends came to 12 bases. Germline values: CDR1 MNHEY, CDR2 SMNVEV (reference sequence). This CDR3 is built from 15 residues. CDR3 nucleotides: TGTGCCAGCAGTCCGAGACATTCTAGCACAGATACGCAGTATTTT. As protein: CASSPRHSSTDTQYF.

The genes are TRBV19 and TRBJ2-1, with TRBD2 identical over 8 bases. CDR3 length: 14 amino acids. Looked up from germline, CDR1 is LNHDA and CDR2 is SQIVND (reference sequence). Trimming removed 5 bases from V and 2 bases from J; junction bases left unmatched: 2. CDR3 DNA sequence: TGTGCCAGTAGTGTGGGACTAGCCTACAATGAGCAGTTCTTC. Its protein product is CASSVGLAYNEQFF.

The chain employs TRBV29-1 and TRBJ2-7; the D gene could be TRBD1 or TRBD2 (5 bases each). This CDR3 spans 13 amino acids. Germline lookup yields CDR1 SQVTM and CDR2 ANQGSEA. Trimming took off 6 bases at V and 2 bases at J, with 14 bases between the two ends. CDR3 bases: TGCAGCGTCCCCGGGACGGCTGCCTACGAGCAGTACTTC. Translated, it gives CSVPGTAAYEQYF.